This entry is about one TCR beta chain. An end of the junction differs from the germline gene, which may be a read error. Germline V CDR1 and CDR2: SEHNR, FQNEAQ (reference sequence). The CDR3 is 14 residues long. The record originates from a study of prognosis after radiotherapy for stage I lung cancer. Study details: The tumor was squamous cell carcinoma for seven or eight patients; for over 10, it was adenocarcinoma.

Multiplex PCR, run in two rounds, amplified TCR beta CDR3 from genomic DNA. During first-round PCR, primers specific to each TRBV and TRBJ gene were used. TCRdb itself ran the multiplex PCR reads through MiXCR, one entry per CDR3 protein. The table has 20,000 to 25,000 distinct CDR3 sequences, around 46% seen once. The chain joins TRBV7-9 to TRBJ2-7; the D gene is possibly TRBD2 (5 bases). The sample here was PBMCs, taken before or after stereotactic body radiation therapy (not recorded which). The TCR sequence derives from a donor aged 50 or older with non-small cell lung cancer. The CDR3 loop reads CASSLVSSPYGQYF. In nucleotides, the CDR3 is TGTGCCAGCAGCTTAGTATCTAGCCCGTACGGGCAGTACTTC.